The 8 T cell receptor beta chains given below trace back to one sample, sequenced in a study of Ad26.COV2.S vaccination and SARS-CoV-2 variants. As for treatment: around 19 received Ad26.COV2.S at low or high dose, single or two shots; 5 received placebo; per-sample allocation not given. Day 63 following the first vaccine or placebo injection was when the samples were taken. The table came from immunoSEQ multiplex PCR; TCRdb's copy has only in-frame clones and leaves some out. The sample has 400,000 to 450,000 clones, about nine tenths seen once. The sequencing used peripheral blood, collected in a trial of Ad26.COV2.S vaccine versus placebo. The receptors stem from a person between 18 and 59 years old who received the Ad26.COV2.S COVID-19 vaccine or a placebo.

This chain uses TRBV27 with TRBJ2-1, with 8 bases fitting TRBD2. Germline CDR1 is MNHEY and CDR2 is SMNVEV (reference sequence). The CDR3 consists of 18 residues. The V segment lost 1 base and the J segment 8 bases; nucleotides outside the gene matches: 16. CDR3: CASSLFVSGVGEVYEQFF. The DNA of the CDR3 is TGTGCCAGCAGTTTATTTGTTAGCGGGGTCGGGGAAGTTTATGAGCAGTTCTTC.

This chain connects TRBV11-3 to TRBJ2-3, with unresolved D. The V end was cut by 1 base, the J end by 2 bases, with 7 bases between. Germline values: CDR1 SGHNT, CDR2 YENEEA. The CDR3 spans 14 residues. Written as DNA, the CDR3 is TGTGCCAGCAGCTTAGGACGGGTCACAGATACGCAGTATTTT. Its translation: CASSLGRVTDTQYF.

The chain combines TRBV5-4 with TRBJ2-1, with 10 nucleotides matching TRBD2. Germline V gene sequence: CDR1 SGHNT, CDR2 YYREEE (reference sequence). The CDR3 is 14 amino acids. Losses at the gene ends were 7 bases for V and 8 bases for J; bases not matched to a gene: 9. The CDR3 DNA reads TGTGCCAGCGGTCTAGCGGGAGTTTCGTATGAGCAGTTCTTC. Translating gives CASGLAGVSYEQFF.

The genes are TRBV2 and TRBJ2-7; maybe TRBD2 (5 bases). V dropped 6 bases and J dropped 2 bases, with 14 bases sitting between them. The CDR3 consists of 14 residues. Germline loops: CDR1 SNHLY, CDR2 FYNNEI. CDR3 amino acids: CASRTGLQAYEQYF. The CDR3 region has the DNA TGTGCCAGCAGGACCGGACTCCAGGCCTACGAGCAGTACTTC.

V is TRBV18 and J is TRBJ1-5; perhaps TRBD1 as D (6 bases). CDR1 is KGHSH, CDR2 LQKENI, per germline. The CDR3 consists of 14 residues. The V end was cut by 4 bases, the J end by 4 bases, with 11 bases between. Written as DNA, the CDR3 is TGTGCCAGCTCACACCGGGACACTAATCAGCCCCAGCATTTT. This translates into CASSHRDTNQPQHF.

The gene calls are TRBV7-9 and TRBJ1-4, with 8 bases that match TRBD1. CDR1 SEHNR and CDR2 FQNEAQ come from the germline V gene (reference sequence). This CDR3 comprises 14 residues. After removal of 4 bases from V and 3 bases from J, the junction contained 1 base not matched to a gene. CDR3 loop: CASSSTGANEKLFF. CDR3 DNA: TGTGCCAGCAGCTCGACAGGGGCTAATGAAAAACTGTTTTTT.

The chain uses TRBV12-3 or TRBV12-4 and TRBJ2-7, with 8 bases that match TRBD2. This CDR3 is 13 amino acids long. V shed 2 bases and J 6 bases; nucleotides not matched to a gene: 3. The CDR3 DNA reads TGTGCCAGCAGTTTACACGGGGGGGGCGAGCAGTACTTC. It codes for CASSLHGGGEQYF.

The chain employs TRBV7-9 and TRBJ2-1; D gene uncertain. The CDR3 spans 13 residues. The V and J ends lost 5 bases and 11 bases respectively, with 16 bases between them. Germline V CDR1 and CDR2: SEHNR, FQNEAQ (reference sequence). The CDR3 loop is CASSPAARPKQFF. The DNA for the CDR3 is TGTGCCAGCAGCCCCGCAGCAAGACCTAAGCAGTTCTTC.